This T cell receptor (beta chain) was recovered during a study of T cells after yellow fever vaccination. Regarding the study as a whole: Most clones from primary vaccination resurfaced after the booster (96% CD4, approximately 88% CD8). The CD4 compartment and the CD8 compartment contained a small share of clonotypes in common. It was the secondary response that reached its peak faster, day 5 versus 15, but it was weaker.

Comments on this clonotype: Antigen specificity is unknown.

Template switching with 5'RACE generated the TCR cDNA and added a universal primer site and UMIs. TCRdb fed the 5' RACE reads into MiXCR, producing one record per CDR3 protein. The repertoire has around 300,000 distinct CDR3 sequences, approximately 4% of them found once; the top ten carry around 23%. The CDR3 sequence is 12 residues long. CDR1 and CDR2 from the germline V gene are SGHRS and YFSETQ. The V and J ends lost 2 bases and 6 bases respectively, with 8 bases between them. The sequencing used PBMCs, collected 5 days after the yellow fever booster vaccination. The sequence came from a man between 18 and 29 years old who received the YFV17D yellow fever vaccine. The rearrangement joins TRBV5-1 to TRBJ2-5; tentative D call: TRBD1 (5 bases). The CDR3 spells CASSLAGKTQYF. In DNA, the CDR3 is TGCGCCAGCAGCTTAGCAGGGAAGACCCAGTACTTC.